This T cell receptor beta chain comes out of a study of blood T cell repertoires in COVID-19. Across the whole study: Sample material is recorded as cDNA or gDNA derived from T cells, B-cell-depleted T cells, or PBMCs.

This clone was detected a few times. In the source study's methods: Scientists estimated how many nucleated cells there were by amplifying reference gene primers. Repertoires were generated with immunoSEQ multiplex PCR, while TCRdb's copy carries only in-frame clones and drops some. V and J calls and clone size are given by that table; D and trimming were obtained from the DNA. The sample carries 150,000 to 190,000 clones, about 85% recorded once. Trimming took off 0 bases at V and 5 bases at J, with 13 bases between the two ends. CDR1 is SNHLY and CDR2 is FYNNEI in the germline V gene. CDR3 length: 15 residues.

The specimen sequenced was peripheral blood. The TCR sequence derives from a woman between 65 and 79 years old with acute or convalescent COVID-19. V usage is TRBV2 and J usage is TRBJ1-1; D is possibly TRBD1 (5 bases). The chain's CDR3 is CASSEAQAGKTEAFF. CDR3 nucleotide sequence: TGTGCCAGCAGTGAAGCGCAGGCAGGGAAGACTGAAGCTTTCTTT.